This T cell receptor (beta chain) originates from a study of T cell responses to AZD1222 COVID-19 vaccine. Germline loops: CDR1 SGHNT, CDR2 YYREEE (reference sequence). CDR3 length: 15 residues. Trimming shortened V by 2 bases and J by 3 bases, and 13 bases separated the two germline ends. Of note for this clone: Its specificity is unknown.

Whole-study findings and limits: Donors skewed white British and female; clonal diversity was possibly underestimated. Only a handful of individuals given AZD1222 were seropositive at baseline.

Measured with immunoSEQ multiplex PCR; TCRdb has only the in-frame clones, and not every one. The sample holds 150,000 to 200,000 clones, approximately 95% seen once. The rearrangement joins TRBV5-4 to TRBJ2-3, with a weak D call TRBD1 (5 bases). The sample in question was peripheral blood, obtained 28 days after the second dose of the MenACWY control vaccine. The receptor comes from an adult who received the MenACWY meningococcal vaccine as a control. The CDR3, as DNA: TGTGCCAGCAGCTTCCTCCGGCAGGGAACAGATACGCAGTATTTT. Translating it yields CASSFLRQGTDTQYF. The whole variable domain, filled in from reference TRBV5-4 and TRBJ2-3, reads ETGVTQSPTHLIKTRGQQVTLRCSSQSGHNTVSWYQQALGQGPQFIFQYYREEENGRGNFPPRFSGLQFPNYSSELNVNALELDDSALYLCASSFLRQGTDTQYFGPGTRLTVL.